This TCR beta chain was captured in a study of lymphopenia after photon versus proton radiotherapy (dated 2019 in TCRdb). About the study as a whole: Photon and proton radiation therapy were compared by the study for their immunological effects in patients with gastrointestinal tumors who developed high-grade lymphopenia. The 15 to 25 patients in the cohort had gastrointestinal tumors, were treated with either photon or proton therapy, and subsequently developed lymphopenia. The goal of the study was to describe how the two radiation modalities differ in their effects on the immune system. Results the study describes overall, beyond this receptor: Across the cohort, among patients who died, a greater drop in TCR diversity after the nadir was inversely correlated with overall survival time. Once the lymphocyte count had reached its nadir, the repertoires of photon-treated patients showed oligoclonal expansion, particularly of CD8+ Temra cells, and this expansion drove the decline in diversity. The survival association was examined only in patients who died, and the authors described better survival with proton therapy as a possibility, not as a demonstrated result. Relative stability during treatment was observed in proton-treated patients, whereas loss of naive T cells and TCR diversity and gain of effector/memory populations were observed in photon-treated patients.

Per the germline V gene (reference sequence), MNHNY is the CDR1 and SVGAGI is the CDR2. V is shortened by 6 bases, J by 4 bases, and the region joining them spans 18 bases. The CDR3 goes from the cysteine to the phenylalanine over 15 residues. Kept here is only the CDR3 DNA, which spans 45 bases and is read in frame from base 1. This clone was observed a single time. The antigen it binds to is not known. The sample holds no much larger clone one base away, and base qualities are not on file. Library preparation employed the immunoSEQ multiplex PCR assay. T cell repertoires were profiled by deep sequencing of rearranged TCR beta loci, alongside multiparametric flow cytometry. As stored in TCRdb, this immuneACCESS dataset retains in-frame rearrangements with V and J assigned. A fraction of the clones does not appear; measured against another copy, unresolved V genes explain less than half of the discrepancy, and the remainder lacks a known reason. The sample has about 2,100 clones on record, roughly 79% of them singletons. Of the sample, 30% to 40% is held by the ten largest clones.

The chain is made from TRBV6-6 and TRBJ1-2; TRBD1 could be the D gene, as 6 bases match. The TCR sequence derives from an elderly man with cholangiocarcinoma. The sequencing used peripheral blood, collected from a patient treated with photon-based radiotherapy. CDR3 protein: CASRQQGIYIYGYTF. The nucleotide sequence is TGTGCCAGCAGACAACAGGGAATCTATATCTATGGCTACACCTTC.